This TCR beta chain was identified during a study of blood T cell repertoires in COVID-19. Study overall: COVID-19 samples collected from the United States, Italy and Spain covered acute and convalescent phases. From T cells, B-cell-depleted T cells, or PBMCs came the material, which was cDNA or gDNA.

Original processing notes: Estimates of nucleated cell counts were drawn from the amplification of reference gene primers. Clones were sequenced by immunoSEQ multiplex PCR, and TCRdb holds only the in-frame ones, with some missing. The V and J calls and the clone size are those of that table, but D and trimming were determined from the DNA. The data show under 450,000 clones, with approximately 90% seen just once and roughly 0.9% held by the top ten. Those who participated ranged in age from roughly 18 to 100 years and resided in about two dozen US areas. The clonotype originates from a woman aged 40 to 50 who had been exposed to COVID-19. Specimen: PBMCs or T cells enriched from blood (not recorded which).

DNA of the CDR3: TGTGCCACCACCAATCCGGGACTTCTGAAAGTAGGGAATATACCCCAGCATTTT. Protein product: CATTNPGLLKVGNIPQHF. The rearrangement uses TRBV19 and TRBJ1-5; tentative D call: TRBD1 (5 bases). The V gene lost 10 bases and the J gene lost 10 bases, with 35 bases spanning the gap. The CDR3 is 18 amino acids. Germline assignment: CDR1 LNHDA and CDR2 SQIVND (reference sequence).